Listed below are T cell receptor beta chains from one sample, sequenced in a study of blood T cell repertoires in COVID-19. Generated by immunoSEQ multiplex PCR, the TCRdb table keeps only in-frame clones and is missing some. The data show approximately 160,000 clones, with roughly 80% seen just once and roughly 8.4% held by the top ten. The material sequenced was peripheral blood. The receptor set was obtained from a man aged 60-69 years with acute or convalescent COVID-19. CDR3s include the opening cysteine and the closing phenylalanine or tryptophan. Each record gives: CDR3 protein, CDR3 DNA, D gene, V gene, clone size, J gene. A D gene is named only where the DNA matches it firmly. Some rows mark clone size as missing; the rest say once, few, many or name a class of expanded clone.

cdr3_aa: CASSGQGESPLHF
cdr3_nt: TGTGCCAGCAGCGGACAGGGCGAGTCACCCCTCCACTTT
d_call: TRBD1
v_call: TRBV9
clone_size: NA
j_call: TRBJ1-6

cdr3_aa: CASSRDRAGEQYF
cdr3_nt: TGTGCCAGCAGCCGGGACAGGGCTGGCGAGCAGTACTTC
d_call: TRBD1
v_call: TRBV3-1/TRBV3-2
clone_size: NA
j_call: TRBJ2-7

cdr3_aa: CSVVSADGAYNEQFF
cdr3_nt: TGCAGCGTTGTTTCGGCTGACGGGGCCTACAATGAGCAGTTCTTC
d_call: NA
v_call: TRBV29-1
clone_size: NA
j_call: TRBJ2-1

cdr3_aa: CASSLDSPSRSSYNSPLHF
cdr3_nt: TGCGCCAGCAGCTTGGACAGCCCAAGTCGAAGCTCCTATAATTCACCCCTCCACTTT
d_call: NA
v_call: TRBV5-1
clone_size: NA
j_call: TRBJ1-6

cdr3_aa: CSAGDYHPYNEQFF
cdr3_nt: TGCAGCGCCGGGGACTACCACCCTTACAATGAGCAGTTCTTC
d_call: TRBD2
v_call: TRBV29-1
clone_size: NA
j_call: TRBJ2-1

cdr3_aa: CASILTSGGSYEQYF
cdr3_nt: TGTGCCAGCATTCTGACTAGCGGGGGGTCTTACGAGCAGTACTTC
d_call: TRBD2
v_call: TRBV2
clone_size: once
j_call: TRBJ2-7

cdr3_aa: CSAEGLAANTGELFF
cdr3_nt: TGCAGCGCCGAAGGACTAGCGGCGAACACCGGGGAGCTGTTTTTT
d_call: TRBD2
v_call: TRBV29-1
clone_size: NA
j_call: TRBJ2-2

cdr3_aa: CAWSVLGSGSPLHF
cdr3_nt: TGTGCCTGGAGTGTGCTCGGTTCGGGTTCACCCCTCCACTTT
d_call: NA
v_call: TRBV30
clone_size: NA
j_call: TRBJ1-6

cdr3_aa: CASSPTGTPSSYEQYF
cdr3_nt: TGTGCCAGCAGCCCAACCGGGACACCGAGCTCCTACGAGCAGTACTTC
d_call: NA
v_call: TRBV7-6
clone_size: NA
j_call: TRBJ2-7

cdr3_aa: CASSLGQGRIRETQYF
cdr3_nt: TGTGCCAGCAGCTTGGGACAGGGGCGGATTCGAGAGACCCAGTACTTC
d_call: TRBD1
v_call: TRBV5-8
clone_size: NA
j_call: TRBJ2-5

cdr3_aa: CATSDSTGISYNEQFF
cdr3_nt: TGTGCCACCAGTGATTCCACAGGAATCTCATACAATGAGCAGTTCTTC
d_call: NA
v_call: TRBV24-1
clone_size: few
j_call: TRBJ2-1

cdr3_aa: CASSWDIKRGVTEAFF
cdr3_nt: TGCGCCAGCAGCTGGGACATAAAGCGTGGCGTCACTGAAGCTTTCTTT
d_call: NA
v_call: TRBV5-1
clone_size: NA
j_call: TRBJ1-1

cdr3_aa: CASSQEGSNEKLFF
cdr3_nt: TGTGCCAGCAGCCAGGAGGGTTCTAATGAAAAACTGTTTTTT
d_call: NA
v_call: TRBV3-1/TRBV3-2
clone_size: NA
j_call: TRBJ1-4

cdr3_aa: CASGLTPGQLGNEQFF
cdr3_nt: TGTGCTAGTGGTTTGACCCCCGGACAGTTAGGCAATGAGCAGTTCTTC
d_call: NA
v_call: TRBV12-5
clone_size: NA
j_call: TRBJ2-1

cdr3_aa: CASSQVGLTPSEQYF
cdr3_nt: TGTGCCAGCAGCCAAGTGGGGCTAACACCCTCTGAGCAGTACTTC
d_call: NA
v_call: TRBV3-1/TRBV3-2
clone_size: NA
j_call: TRBJ2-7

cdr3_aa: CATSSRGTRETQYF
cdr3_nt: TGCGCCACCTCCTCGCGTGGTACCCGAGAGACCCAGTACTTC
d_call: NA
v_call: TRBV5-1
clone_size: NA
j_call: TRBJ2-5

cdr3_aa: CASSGQGNTEAFF
cdr3_nt: TGTGCCAGCAGCGGACAGGGGAACACTGAAGCTTTCTTT
d_call: TRBD1
v_call: TRBV2
clone_size: once
j_call: TRBJ1-1

cdr3_aa: CASSHGAGATQYF
cdr3_nt: TGTGCCAGCAGCCACGGCGCGGGCGCGACCCAGTACTTC
d_call: NA
v_call: TRBV14
clone_size: NA
j_call: TRBJ2-5